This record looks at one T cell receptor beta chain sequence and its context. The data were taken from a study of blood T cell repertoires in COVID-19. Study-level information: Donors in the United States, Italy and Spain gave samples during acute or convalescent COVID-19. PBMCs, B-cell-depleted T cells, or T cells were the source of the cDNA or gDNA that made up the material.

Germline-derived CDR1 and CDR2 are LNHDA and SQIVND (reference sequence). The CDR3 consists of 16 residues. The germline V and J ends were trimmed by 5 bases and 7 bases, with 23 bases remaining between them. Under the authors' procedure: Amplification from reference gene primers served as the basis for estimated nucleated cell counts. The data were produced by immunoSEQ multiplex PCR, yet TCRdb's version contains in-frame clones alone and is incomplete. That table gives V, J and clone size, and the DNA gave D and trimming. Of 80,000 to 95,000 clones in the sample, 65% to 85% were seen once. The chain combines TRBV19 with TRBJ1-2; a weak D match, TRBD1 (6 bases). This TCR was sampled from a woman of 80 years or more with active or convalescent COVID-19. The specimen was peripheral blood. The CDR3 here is CASSPLGRGGAFGYTF. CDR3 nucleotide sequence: TGTGCCAGTAGTCCCCTGGGGCGTGGGGGCGCGTTTGGCTACACCTTC.